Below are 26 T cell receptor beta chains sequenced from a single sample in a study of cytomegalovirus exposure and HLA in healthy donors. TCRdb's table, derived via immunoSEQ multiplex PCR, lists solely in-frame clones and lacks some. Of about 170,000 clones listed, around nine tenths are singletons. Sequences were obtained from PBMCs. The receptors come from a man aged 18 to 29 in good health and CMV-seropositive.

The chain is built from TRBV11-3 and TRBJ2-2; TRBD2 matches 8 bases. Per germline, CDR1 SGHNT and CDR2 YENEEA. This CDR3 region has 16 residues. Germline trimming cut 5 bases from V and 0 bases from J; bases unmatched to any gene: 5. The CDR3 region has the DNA TGTGCCAGCAGCCGGGGGGGGCTGGCGAACACCGGGGAGCTGTTTTTT. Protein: CASSRGGLANTGELFF.

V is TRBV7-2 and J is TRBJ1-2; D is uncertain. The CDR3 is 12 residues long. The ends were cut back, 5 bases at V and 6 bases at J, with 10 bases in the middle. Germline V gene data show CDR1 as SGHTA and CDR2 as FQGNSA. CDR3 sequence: CASSPRSHGYTF. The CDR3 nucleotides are TGTGCCAGCAGCCCCCGGAGCCATGGCTACACCTTC.

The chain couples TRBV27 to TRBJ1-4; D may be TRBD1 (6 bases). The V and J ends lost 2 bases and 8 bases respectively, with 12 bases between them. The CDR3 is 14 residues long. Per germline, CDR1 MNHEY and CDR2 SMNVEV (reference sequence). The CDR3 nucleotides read TGTGCCAGCAGTTTACAGGGGAGAGGAGAAAAACTGTTTTTT. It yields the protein CASSLQGRGEKLFF.

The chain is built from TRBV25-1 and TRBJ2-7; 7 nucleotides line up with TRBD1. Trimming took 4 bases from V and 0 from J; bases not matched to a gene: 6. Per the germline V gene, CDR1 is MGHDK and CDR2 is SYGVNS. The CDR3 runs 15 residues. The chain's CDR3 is CASSADRDNSYEQYF. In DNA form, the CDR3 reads TGTGCCAGCAGTGCCGACAGGGACAACTCCTACGAGCAGTACTTC.

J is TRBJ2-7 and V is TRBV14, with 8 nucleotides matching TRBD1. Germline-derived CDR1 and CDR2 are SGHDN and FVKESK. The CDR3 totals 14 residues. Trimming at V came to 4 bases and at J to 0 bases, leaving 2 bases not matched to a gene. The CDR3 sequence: CASSPGTGSYEQYF. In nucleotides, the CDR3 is TGTGCCAGCAGCCCCGGGACAGGCTCCTACGAGCAGTACTTC.

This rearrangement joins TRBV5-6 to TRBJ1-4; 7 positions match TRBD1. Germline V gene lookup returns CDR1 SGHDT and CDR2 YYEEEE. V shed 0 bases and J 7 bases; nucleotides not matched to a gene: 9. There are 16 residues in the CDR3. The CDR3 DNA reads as TGTGCCAGCAGCTTGGGCCTGACAGGGTTGAGTGAAAAACTGTTTTTT. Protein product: CASSLGLTGLSEKLFF.

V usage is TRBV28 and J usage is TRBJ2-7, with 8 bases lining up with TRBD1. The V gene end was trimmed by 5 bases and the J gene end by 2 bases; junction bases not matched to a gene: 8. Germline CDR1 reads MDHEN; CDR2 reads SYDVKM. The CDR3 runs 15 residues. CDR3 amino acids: CASSPGTGGAYEQYF. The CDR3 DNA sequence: TGTGCCAGCAGTCCCGGGACAGGAGGGGCCTACGAGCAGTACTTC.

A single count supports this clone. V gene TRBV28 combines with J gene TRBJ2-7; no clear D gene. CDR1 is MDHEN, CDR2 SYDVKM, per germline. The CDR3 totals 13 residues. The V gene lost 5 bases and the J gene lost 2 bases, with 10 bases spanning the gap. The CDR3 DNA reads TGTGCCAGCAGTAACAGCCAGACCTACGAGCAGTACTTC. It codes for CASSNSQTYEQYF.

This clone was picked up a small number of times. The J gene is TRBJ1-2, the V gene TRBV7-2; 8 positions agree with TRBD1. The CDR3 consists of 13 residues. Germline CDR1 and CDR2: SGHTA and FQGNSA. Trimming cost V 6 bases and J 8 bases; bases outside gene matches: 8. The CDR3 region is CASRPDRVGGYTF. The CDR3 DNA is TGTGCCAGCAGGCCGGACAGGGTCGGCGGCTACACCTTC.

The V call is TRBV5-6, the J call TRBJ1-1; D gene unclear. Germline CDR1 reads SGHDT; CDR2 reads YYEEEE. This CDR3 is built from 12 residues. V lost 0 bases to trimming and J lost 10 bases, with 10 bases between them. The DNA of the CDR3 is TGTGCCAGCAGCTTGGCGACCGCGGGAGCTTTCTTT. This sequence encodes CASSLATAGAFF. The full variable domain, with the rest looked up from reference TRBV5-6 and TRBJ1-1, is DAGVTQSPTHLIKTRGQQVTLRCSPKSGHDTVSWYQQALGQGPQFIFQYYEEEERQRGNFPDRFSGHQFPNYSSELNVNALLLGDSALYLCASSLATAGAFFGQGTRLTVV.

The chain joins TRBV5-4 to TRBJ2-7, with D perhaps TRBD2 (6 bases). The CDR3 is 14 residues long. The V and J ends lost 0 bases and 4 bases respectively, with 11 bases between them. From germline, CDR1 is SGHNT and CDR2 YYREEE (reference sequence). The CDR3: CASSLGGEGYEQYF. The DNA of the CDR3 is TGTGCCAGCAGCTTGGGGGGGGAAGGGTACGAGCAGTACTTC.

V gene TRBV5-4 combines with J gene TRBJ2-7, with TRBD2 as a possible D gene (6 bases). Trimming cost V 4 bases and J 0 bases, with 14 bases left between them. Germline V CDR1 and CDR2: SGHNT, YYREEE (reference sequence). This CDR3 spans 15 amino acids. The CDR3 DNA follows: TGTGCCAGCAGCCCCGGCCGGGAGAGCTCCTACGAGCAGTACTTC. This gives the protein CASSPGRESSYEQYF.

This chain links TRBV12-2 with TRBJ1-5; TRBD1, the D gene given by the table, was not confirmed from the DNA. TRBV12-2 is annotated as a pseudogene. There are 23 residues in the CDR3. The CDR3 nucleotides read TGTGCAAGTCGCTTAGGCGGGTTTACACCTGGACAGGGAGAGTTTTATAGCAATCAGCCCCAGCATTTT. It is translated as CASRLGGFTPGQGEFYSNQPQHF.

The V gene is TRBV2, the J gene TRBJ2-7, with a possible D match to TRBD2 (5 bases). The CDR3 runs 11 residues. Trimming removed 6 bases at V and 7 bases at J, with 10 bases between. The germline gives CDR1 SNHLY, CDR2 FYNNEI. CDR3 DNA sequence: TGTGCCAGCAGAAACTCGGGGGAGCAGTACTTC. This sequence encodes CASRNSGEQYF.

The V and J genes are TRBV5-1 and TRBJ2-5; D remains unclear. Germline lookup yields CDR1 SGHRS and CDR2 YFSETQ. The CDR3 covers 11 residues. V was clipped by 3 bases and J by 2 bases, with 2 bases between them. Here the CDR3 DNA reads TGCGCCAGCAGCTCGCAAGAGACCCAGTACTTC. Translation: CASSSQETQYF.

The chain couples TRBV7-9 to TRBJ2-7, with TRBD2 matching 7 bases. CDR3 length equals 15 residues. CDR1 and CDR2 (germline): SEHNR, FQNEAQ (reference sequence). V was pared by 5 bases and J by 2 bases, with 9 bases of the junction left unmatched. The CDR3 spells CASSPMSGDPYEQYF. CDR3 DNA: TGTGCCAGCAGCCCGATGAGCGGGGACCCCTACGAGCAGTACTTC.

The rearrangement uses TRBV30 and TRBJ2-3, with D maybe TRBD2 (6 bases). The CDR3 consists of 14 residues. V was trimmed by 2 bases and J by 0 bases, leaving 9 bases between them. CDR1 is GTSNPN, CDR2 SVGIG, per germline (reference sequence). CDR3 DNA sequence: TGTGCCTGGAGTCGCGGGGCTAGCACAGATACGCAGTATTTT. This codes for CAWSRGASTDTQYF.

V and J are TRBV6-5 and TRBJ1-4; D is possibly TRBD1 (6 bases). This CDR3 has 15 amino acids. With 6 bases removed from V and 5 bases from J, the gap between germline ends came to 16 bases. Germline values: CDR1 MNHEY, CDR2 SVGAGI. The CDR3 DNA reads TGTGCCAGCAGAAGCGGACAGCAAGAAAATGAAAAACTGTTTTTT. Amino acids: CASRSGQQENEKLFF.

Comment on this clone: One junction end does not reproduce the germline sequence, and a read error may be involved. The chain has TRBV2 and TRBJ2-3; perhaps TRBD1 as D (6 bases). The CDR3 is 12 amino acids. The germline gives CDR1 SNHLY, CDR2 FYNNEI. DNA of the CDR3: TGTGCCAGCAGTGTGCGAGGGGGAGTCCCAGATTTT. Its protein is CASSVRGGVPDF.

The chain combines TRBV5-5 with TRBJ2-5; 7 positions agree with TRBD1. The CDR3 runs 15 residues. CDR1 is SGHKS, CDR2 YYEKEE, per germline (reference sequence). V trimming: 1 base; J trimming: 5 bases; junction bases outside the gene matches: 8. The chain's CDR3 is CASSLRQGRGETQYF. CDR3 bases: TGTGCCAGCAGCTTGCGACAGGGCAGGGGCGAGACCCAGTACTTC.

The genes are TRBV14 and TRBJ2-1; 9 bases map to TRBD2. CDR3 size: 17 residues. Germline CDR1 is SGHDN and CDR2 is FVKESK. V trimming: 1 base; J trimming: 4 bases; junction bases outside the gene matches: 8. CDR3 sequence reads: CASSQVPGTSPYNEQFF. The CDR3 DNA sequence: TGTGCCAGCAGCCAAGTCCCCGGGACTAGCCCTTACAATGAGCAGTTCTTC.

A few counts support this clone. Here the CDR3 reads CASSMSWGTGGKTQYF. Here the CDR3 DNA reads TGCGCCAGCAGCATGAGTTGGGGTACGGGGGGAAAGACCCAGTACTTC. V is TRBV4-3 and J is TRBJ2-5, with 7 positions matching TRBD2. After removal of 5 bases from V and 6 bases from J, the junction contained 15 bases not matched to a gene. The CDR3 length is 16 residues. The germline CDR1 and CDR2 sequences are LGHNA and YSLEER.

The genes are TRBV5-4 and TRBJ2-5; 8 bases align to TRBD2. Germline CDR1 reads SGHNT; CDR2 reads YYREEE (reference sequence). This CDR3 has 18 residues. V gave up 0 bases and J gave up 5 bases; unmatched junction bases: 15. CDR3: CASSLVRTSPSVRETQYF. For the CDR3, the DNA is TGTGCCAGCAGCTTGGTCCGGACTAGCCCCTCCGTTAGGGAGACCCAGTACTTC.

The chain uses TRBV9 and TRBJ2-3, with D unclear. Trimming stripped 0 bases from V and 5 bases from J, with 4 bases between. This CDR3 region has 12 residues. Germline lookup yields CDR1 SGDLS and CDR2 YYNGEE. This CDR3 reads CASSVAQDTQYF. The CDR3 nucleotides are TGTGCCAGCAGCGTAGCCCAAGATACGCAGTATTTT. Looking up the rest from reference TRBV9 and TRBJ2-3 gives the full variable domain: DSGVTQTPKHLITATGQRVTLRCSPRSGDLSVYWYQQSLDQGLQFLIQYYNGEERAKGNILERFSAQQFPDLHSELNLSSLELGDSALYFCASSVAQDTQYFGPGTRLTVL.

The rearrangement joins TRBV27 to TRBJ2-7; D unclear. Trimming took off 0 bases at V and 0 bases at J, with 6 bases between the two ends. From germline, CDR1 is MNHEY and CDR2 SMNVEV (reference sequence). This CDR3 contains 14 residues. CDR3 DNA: TGTGCCAGCAGTTTATCTCTGAGCTCCTACGAGCAGTACTTC. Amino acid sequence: CASSLSLSSYEQYF.

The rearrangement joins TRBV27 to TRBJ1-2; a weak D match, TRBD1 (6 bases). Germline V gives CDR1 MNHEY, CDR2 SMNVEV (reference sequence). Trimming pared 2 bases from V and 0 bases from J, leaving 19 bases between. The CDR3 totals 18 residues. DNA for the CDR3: TGTGCCAGCAGTTTAATATATCCGGGACACCCTACTAACTATGGCTACACCTTC. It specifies CASSLIYPGHPTNYGYTF.